This T cell receptor beta chain is from a study of T cells in Graves' hyperthyroidism and ophthalmopathy (dated by TCRdb to between 2018 and 2021). General notes on the study: Peripheral blood samples were taken at initial diagnosis, before any treatment was given. To identify TCR V-J signatures that set the groups apart, the researchers used a discovery cohort of more than 95 patients, made up of 43 with Graves' ophthalmopathy and some 55 with stable Graves' hyperthyroidism. An independent validation cohort of 18 to 20 hyperthyroidism patients and 17 patients who later progressed to ophthalmopathy tested prospective prediction of ophthalmopathy. The approximately 100 discovery patients were divided at random into training and test sets in a 7:3 ratio. In about 6 Graves' hyperthyroidism patients, the study also compared T-cell repertoires from thyroid tissue with T-cell repertoires from blood. After blood sampling, hyperthyroidism patients were treated with methimazole at a starting dose of 30 mg daily, and ophthalmopathy patients were treated with high-dose intravenous methylprednisolone. The paper reports TCR Vbeta CDR3 sequencing of approximately 130 peripheral blood samples: fewer than 50 ophthalmopathy, fewer than 80 hyperthyroidism and about 17 progressor patients.

Here is what the overall study found, with its caveats: In validation, the model predicted progression to ophthalmopathy a median of around six months before onset, with roughly 68% sensitivity and roughly 79% specificity. A model built on a 13 V-J signature distinguished ophthalmopathy from stable hyperthyroidism, reaching around 90% sensitivity and 81% to 83% specificity in cross-validation and 80%/75% in testing. No statistical method was used to set the sample size in advance, and investigators knew the group allocation. Most expanded thyroid clonotypes (frequency above 0.001) were also detected in blood, suggesting blood repertoires may reflect thyroid immune responses.

CDR1 SEHNR and CDR2 FQNEAQ were looked up in the germline V gene (reference sequence). Reading from cysteine to phenylalanine, the CDR3 counts 15 amino acids. Only the CDR3 portion is preserved as DNA: 45 bases, with reading frame beginning at the first base. For this chain, trimming is 0 bases at the V end and 2 bases at the J end, and the number of junction bases without a gene match is 4. Stable Graves' hyperthyroidism was defined as the absence of progression to ophthalmopathy over 18 months of follow-up. Hyperthyroidism patients were newly diagnosed, with disease duration under 2 months, and aged 18 to 65 years. The study excluded patients with uncontrolled infections, other autoimmune diseases, pregnancy or lactation. Diagnoses were established on the basis of clinical symptoms, serum thyroxine and TRAb, thyroid ultrasound, and orbital computed tomography. PBMCs were separated from roughly 10 ml of fresh peripheral blood using Ficoll-Paque density gradient centrifugation. Total RNA was extracted using Trizol reagent, and RNA quality was assessed on an Agilent 2100 Bioanalyzer.

Amplification of TCR beta CDR3 regions was carried out from RNA transcripts. A first-round RT-PCR of the TCR CDR3 used the HTBI primer set with the Qiagen OneStep RT-PCR kit. Libraries were constructed in a second round of multiplex PCR, after which size selection and purification were carried out. Paired-end sequencing of the libraries was performed with 100 bp reads on an Illumina HiSeq2000. Concerning the study's data processing: Raw data were processed with SOAPnuke, discarding reads with adapters, uncalled bases, mean Phred below 15, or no exact constant-primer or identifier match. High-quality paired reads were merged with COPE v1.2.5, and unique nucleotide sequences were defined as clonotypes. MiTCR v1.1 was used to align clonotypes to the IMGT TRBV, TRBD and TRBJ reference segments. The analysis was restricted to V-J combinations with a frequency above 0.0001, which together covered 99% to 99.2% of the repertoires. A TCS score was defined as the ratio between F50 (clonal expansion) and ExV (chaos), using BLOSUM62-based TCRdist between CDR3 peptides within each V-J. Welch's t-statistics and random forest reduced several hundred V-J features to fewer than 15, which were used in a naive Bayes classifier (R e1071). TCRdb reanalyzed the raw reads on its own, using fastp at Q25 for trimming and MiXCR for clone calling, and kept in-frame beta chains. A single entry per CDR3 protein holds the most common genes and DNA from its merged rows. What appears here as the V and J calls and clone size reflects TCRdb's work, not the paper's. The sample table records 500,000 to 750,000 distinct CDR3 sequences; around 16% of these occur just once. Less than 9.5% of the sample belongs to the ten largest clones.

This clonotype was observed a few times. The target of this receptor is not known. Qualities for individual bases were not recorded, and no much larger clone is one base off. The V and J genes are TRBV7-9 and TRBJ2-7, and 7 junctional nucleotides match TRBD1. Input material: blood. The receptor was derived from a woman between 25 and 40 years old with Graves' hyperthyroidism. The CDR3 here reads CASSLAWDSPYEQYF. The sequenced DNA: TGTGCCAGCAGCTTAGCCTGGGACAGCCCCTACGAGCAGTACTTC.